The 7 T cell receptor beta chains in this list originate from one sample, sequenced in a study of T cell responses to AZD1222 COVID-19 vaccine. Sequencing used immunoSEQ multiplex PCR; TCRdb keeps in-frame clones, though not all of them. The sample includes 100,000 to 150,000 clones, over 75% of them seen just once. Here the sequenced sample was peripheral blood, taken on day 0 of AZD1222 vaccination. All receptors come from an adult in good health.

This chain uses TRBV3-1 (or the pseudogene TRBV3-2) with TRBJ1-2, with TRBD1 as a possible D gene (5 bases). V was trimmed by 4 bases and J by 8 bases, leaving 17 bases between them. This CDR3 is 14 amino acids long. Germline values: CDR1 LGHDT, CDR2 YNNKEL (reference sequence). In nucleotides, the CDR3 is TGTGCCAGCAGCCCCCCTGCAGGGCGGGGGGGCTACACCTTC. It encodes CASSPPAGRGGYTF.

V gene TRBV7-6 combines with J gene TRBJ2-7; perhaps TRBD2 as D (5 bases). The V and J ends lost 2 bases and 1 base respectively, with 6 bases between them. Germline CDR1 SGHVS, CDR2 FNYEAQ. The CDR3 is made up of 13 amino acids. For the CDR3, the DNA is TGTGCCAGCAGCTTATCGGGGTCCTACGAGCAGTACTTC. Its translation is CASSLSGSYEQYF.

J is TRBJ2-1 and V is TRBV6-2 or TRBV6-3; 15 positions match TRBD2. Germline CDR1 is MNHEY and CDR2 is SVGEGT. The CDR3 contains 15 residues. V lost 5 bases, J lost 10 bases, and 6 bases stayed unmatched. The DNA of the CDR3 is TGTGCCAGCAGTCCCGGGACTAGCGGGAGGAGGGAGCAGTTCTTC. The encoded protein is CASSPGTSGRREQFF.

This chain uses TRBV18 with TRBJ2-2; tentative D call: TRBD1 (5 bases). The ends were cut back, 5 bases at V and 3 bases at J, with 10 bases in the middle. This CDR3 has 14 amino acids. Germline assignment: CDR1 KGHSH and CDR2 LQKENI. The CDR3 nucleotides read TGTGCCAGCTCAAAGGGGCTGGACACCGGGGAGCTGTTTTTT. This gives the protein CASSKGLDTGELFF. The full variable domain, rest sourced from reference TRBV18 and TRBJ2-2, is NAGVMQNPRHLVRRRGQEARLRCSPMKGHSHVYWYRQLPEEGLKFMVYLQKENIIDESGMPKERFSAEFPKEGPSILRIQQVVRGDSAAYFCASSKGLDTGELFFGEGSRLTVL.

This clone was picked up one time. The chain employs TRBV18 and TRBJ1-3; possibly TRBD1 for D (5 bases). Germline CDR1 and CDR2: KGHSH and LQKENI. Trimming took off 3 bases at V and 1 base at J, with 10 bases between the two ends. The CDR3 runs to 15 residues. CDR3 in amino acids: CASSPATGSGNTIYF. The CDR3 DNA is TGTGCCAGCTCACCCGCAACAGGATCTGGAAACACCATATATTTT. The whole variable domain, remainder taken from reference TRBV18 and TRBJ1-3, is NAGVMQNPRHLVRRRGQEARLRCSPMKGHSHVYWYRQLPEEGLKFMVYLQKENIIDESGMPKERFSAEFPKEGPSILRIQQVVRGDSAAYFCASSPATGSGNTIYFGEGSWLTVV.

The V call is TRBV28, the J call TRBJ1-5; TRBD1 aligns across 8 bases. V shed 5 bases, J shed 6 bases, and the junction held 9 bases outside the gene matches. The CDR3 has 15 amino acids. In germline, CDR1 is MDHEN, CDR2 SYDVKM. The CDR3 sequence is CASSPRTGKGQPQHF. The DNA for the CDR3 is TGTGCCAGCAGTCCGCGGACAGGGAAGGGTCAGCCCCAGCATTTT.

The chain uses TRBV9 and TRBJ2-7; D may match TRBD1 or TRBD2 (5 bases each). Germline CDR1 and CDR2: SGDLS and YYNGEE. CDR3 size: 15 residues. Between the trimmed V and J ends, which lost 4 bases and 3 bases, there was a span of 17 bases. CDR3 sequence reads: CASSPHGDLIYEQYF. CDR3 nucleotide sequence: TGTGCCAGCAGCCCCCACGGGGACCTAATCTACGAGCAGTACTTC.